This is a list of T cell receptor beta chains from one sample in a study of T-cell memory formation after mild COVID-19. One entry per CDR3 protein results from TCRdb running MiXCR on the 5' RACE reads. Found here are about 270,000 distinct CDR3 sequences, roughly 18% of them singletons; the top ten hold 20% to 25%. The sample taken for sequencing was PBMCs or a T cell subset sorted from them (not recorded which). The receptors here all came from a man between 18 and 29 years old who had mild COVID-19 (a few samples of this study predate the infection). Cell type and time point are not known. The CDR3 runs from the conserved cysteine through the conserved F or W. Each record gives: V gene, J gene, clone size, D gene, CDR3 DNA, CDR3 protein. A D gene is named only where the DNA matches it firmly. Some rows have no size entry. The others give once, few or many, or a class for an expanded clone.

v_call: TRBV24-1; j_call: TRBJ1-5; clone_size: few; d_call: TRBD1; cdr3_nt: TGTGCCACCAGTGCCCAAGGACAGGGGCGGCAGCCCCAGCATTTT; cdr3_aa: CATSAQGQGRQPQHF
v_call: TRBV6-1; j_call: TRBJ2-5; clone_size: .; d_call: .; cdr3_nt: TGTGCCAGCAGTGAAGTCGGGGGAGGAGAGACCCAGTACTTC; cdr3_aa: CASSEVGGGETQYF
v_call: TRBV2; j_call: TRBJ2-7; clone_size: few; d_call: .; cdr3_nt: TGTGCCAGCAGAACCCCGGGGGCCGGGACCTACGAGCAGTACTTC; cdr3_aa: CASRTPGAGTYEQYF
v_call: TRBV6-4; j_call: TRBJ2-3; clone_size: many; d_call: TRBD2; cdr3_nt: TGTGCCAGCAGTGACTCGACTAGCGGGGGGGATACGCAGTATTTT; cdr3_aa: CASSDSTSGGDTQYF
v_call: TRBV6-1; j_call: TRBJ1-1; clone_size: .; d_call: TRBD1; cdr3_nt: TGTGCCAGCAGTGAAGCCCCCACAGGGGGCACTGAAGCTTTCTTT; cdr3_aa: CASSEAPTGGTEAFF
v_call: TRBV9; j_call: TRBJ2-1; clone_size: few; d_call: .; cdr3_nt: TGTGCCAGCAGCGCATCAACGGGTCGCAACCATGAGCAGTTCTTC; cdr3_aa: CASSASTGRNHEQFF
v_call: TRBV5-1; j_call: TRBJ2-6; clone_size: many; d_call: .; cdr3_nt: TGCGCCAGCACCCCCGCCGTGTTGGCTGGGGCCAACGTCCTGACTTTC; cdr3_aa: CASTPAVLAGANVLTF
v_call: TRBV20-1; j_call: TRBJ2-5; clone_size: .; d_call: TRBD2; cdr3_nt: TGCAGTGCTAGGGTCACTAGCGGGGGGTTCCAAGAGACCCAGTACTTC; cdr3_aa: CSARVTSGGFQETQYF
v_call: TRBV6-5; j_call: TRBJ2-1; clone_size: .; d_call: TRBD1; cdr3_nt: TGTGCCAGCAGTTACCCCGGGACAGGGAGTGAGCAGTTCTTC; cdr3_aa: CASSYPGTGSEQFF
v_call: TRBV2; j_call: TRBJ2-1; clone_size: .; d_call: TRBD2; cdr3_nt: TGTGCCAGCAGTGAAGGCGGGGGGGGCTACAATGAGCAGTTCTTC; cdr3_aa: CASSEGGGGYNEQFF
v_call: TRBV9; j_call: TRBJ1-6; clone_size: .; d_call: .; cdr3_nt: TGTGCCAGCAGCGGAGGGTGGGGGGACTTTAATTCACCCCTCCACTTT; cdr3_aa: CASSGGWGDFNSPLHF
v_call: TRBV25-1; j_call: TRBJ1-6; clone_size: .; d_call: .; cdr3_nt: TGTGCCAGCCTTAGCGCGGTTTCAAATTCACCCCTCCACTTT; cdr3_aa: CASLSAVSNSPLHF
v_call: TRBV12-3/TRBV12-4; j_call: TRBJ2-3; clone_size: .; d_call: TRBD2; cdr3_nt: TGTGCCACCAATAGCGGGGCTAGCACAGATACGCAGTATTTT; cdr3_aa: CATNSGASTDTQYF
v_call: TRBV7-3; j_call: TRBJ2-3; clone_size: few; d_call: .; cdr3_nt: TGTGCCAGCAGCCTACGAGGGACTCGTTCAGATACGCAGTATTTT; cdr3_aa: CASSLRGTRSDTQYF
v_call: TRBV7-2; j_call: TRBJ2-5; clone_size: many; d_call: TRBD1; cdr3_nt: TGTGCCAGCAGCTACGGACAGGTGGGAGAGACCCAGTACTTC; cdr3_aa: CASSYGQVGETQYF
v_call: TRBV30; j_call: TRBJ1-5; clone_size: few; d_call: .; cdr3_nt: TGTGCCTGGGGGGTTGGACAGCCCCAGCATTTT; cdr3_aa: CAWGVGQPQHF
v_call: TRBV4-3; j_call: TRBJ2-1; clone_size: .; d_call: TRBD2; cdr3_nt: TGCGCCAGCAGCTTAAGCCCTCTAGCGGGGGGGCGTGAGCAGTTCTTC; cdr3_aa: CASSLSPLAGGREQFF
v_call: TRBV12-3/TRBV12-4; j_call: TRBJ1-4; clone_size: .; d_call: .; cdr3_nt: TGTGCCAGCAGTGGCAGCCGGACAAGAGGCGAAAAACTGTTTTTT; cdr3_aa: CASSGSRTRGEKLFF
v_call: TRBV5-4; j_call: TRBJ2-6; clone_size: few; d_call: .; cdr3_nt: TGTGCCAGCAGCTTGGAAGTTGTCGGGATCCTGTCTGGGGCCAACGTCCTGACTTTC; cdr3_aa: CASSLEVVGILSGANVLTF
v_call: TRBV5-1; j_call: TRBJ1-6; clone_size: .; d_call: TRBD1; cdr3_nt: TGCGCCAGCAGCCCAAGACTACAGGGGAATTCACCCCTCCACTTT; cdr3_aa: CASSPRLQGNSPLHF
v_call: TRBV19; j_call: TRBJ2-2; clone_size: .; d_call: .; cdr3_nt: TGTGCCAGTAGTCTCCAGGAAGTCACCGGGGAGCTGTTTTTT; cdr3_aa: CASSLQEVTGELFF
v_call: TRBV29-1; j_call: TRBJ1-3; clone_size: .; d_call: TRBD1; cdr3_nt: TGCAGCGCCGGGACAGGGCATCCTATGGGAAACACCATATATTTT; cdr3_aa: CSAGTGHPMGNTIYF
v_call: TRBV5-4; j_call: TRBJ1-6; clone_size: .; d_call: .; cdr3_nt: TGTGCCAGCAGGGAGAGAGACTCCTATAATTCACCCCTCCACTTT; cdr3_aa: CASRERDSYNSPLHF
v_call: TRBV9; j_call: TRBJ2-7; clone_size: few; d_call: .; cdr3_nt: TGTGCCAGCAGCGTAGGGGTAGGCCTGAGCTCCTACGAGCAGTACTTC; cdr3_aa: CASSVGVGLSSYEQYF
v_call: TRBV5-1; j_call: TRBJ1-1; clone_size: few; d_call: .; cdr3_nt: TGCGCCAGCAGCCATGGGACAACGAACACTGAAGCTTTCTTT; cdr3_aa: CASSHGTTNTEAFF
v_call: TRBV6-5; j_call: TRBJ1-1; clone_size: few; d_call: .; cdr3_nt: TGTGCCAGCAGTTACTCTGTTTTACGCGCTGAAGCTTTCTTT; cdr3_aa: CASSYSVLRAEAFF
v_call: TRBV7-6; j_call: TRBJ2-5; clone_size: .; d_call: .; cdr3_nt: TGTGCCAGCAGCTTAGGACCAAGAGAGACCCAGTACTTC; cdr3_aa: CASSLGPRETQYF
v_call: TRBV7-9; j_call: TRBJ1-5; clone_size: .; d_call: .; cdr3_nt: TGTGCCAGCAGGCAAAACGGGGAGCCCCAGCATTTT; cdr3_aa: CASRQNGEPQHF
v_call: TRBV7-2; j_call: TRBJ2-7; clone_size: many; d_call: .; cdr3_nt: TGTGCCAGCAGCTTAGACAGGATATCCTACGAGCAGTACTTC; cdr3_aa: CASSLDRISYEQYF
v_call: TRBV12-5; j_call: TRBJ2-1; clone_size: .; d_call: .; cdr3_nt: TGTGCTAGTGGTTTGGTTTTATCAAAAACAACCTACAATGAGCAGTTCTTC; cdr3_aa: CASGLVLSKTTYNEQFF
v_call: TRBV6-5; j_call: TRBJ2-7; clone_size: few; d_call: .; cdr3_nt: TGTGCCAGCAGTCCTCGATCGGGGAGGAACGAGCAGTACTTC; cdr3_aa: CASSPRSGRNEQYF
v_call: TRBV10-3; j_call: TRBJ2-7; clone_size: few; d_call: .; cdr3_nt: TGTGCCACACAGGGGGGGAGCGGGGGAAACTACGAGCAGTACTTC; cdr3_aa: CATQGGSGGNYEQYF
v_call: TRBV7-2; j_call: TRBJ2-7; clone_size: few; d_call: .; cdr3_nt: TGTGCCAGCAGCTTCCAGTGGGTGCAGTACTTC; cdr3_aa: CASSFQWVQYF
v_call: TRBV18; j_call: TRBJ2-4; clone_size: .; d_call: .; cdr3_nt: TGTGCCAGCTCACCAGAAGCTTTTAGGTGGGGGGACATTCAGTACTTC; cdr3_aa: CASSPEAFRWGDIQYF
v_call: TRBV5-1; j_call: TRBJ2-3; clone_size: .; d_call: .; cdr3_nt: TGCGCCAGCAGCGGGGGACCGCAAAGGCACTTTTACGATCCTAGCACAGATACGCAGTATTTT; cdr3_aa: CASSGGPQRHFYDPSTDTQYF
v_call: TRBV7-6; j_call: TRBJ1-5; clone_size: .; d_call: .; cdr3_nt: TGTGCCAGCAGCCGGGTCGGCGGTGGCAATCAGCCCCAGCATTTT; cdr3_aa: CASSRVGGGNQPQHF
v_call: TRBV7-8; j_call: TRBJ1-1; clone_size: .; d_call: .; cdr3_nt: TGTGCCAGCAGCTTACGTCAAAAGTGGGCTAGCACTGAAGCTTTCTTT; cdr3_aa: CASSLRQKWASTEAFF
v_call: TRBV4-3; j_call: TRBJ2-5; clone_size: .; d_call: TRBD1; cdr3_nt: TGCGCCAGCAGCCCAGAGTCGGACAGGGCGGAGACCCAGTACTTC; cdr3_aa: CASSPESDRAETQYF
v_call: TRBV19; j_call: TRBJ2-2; clone_size: few; d_call: .; cdr3_nt: TGTGCCAGTACCTTGGACGAGAACACCGGGGAGCTGTTTTTT; cdr3_aa: CASTLDENTGELFF
v_call: TRBV12-3/TRBV12-4; j_call: TRBJ2-2; clone_size: .; d_call: .; cdr3_nt: TGTGCCAGCAGTTTGGCTGGAGAGGCCGGGGAGCTGTTTTTT; cdr3_aa: CASSLAGEAGELFF
v_call: TRBV9; j_call: TRBJ1-2; clone_size: few; d_call: TRBD1; cdr3_nt: TGTGCCAGCAGCGTCGGACAGGGGCCCTATGGCTACACCTTC; cdr3_aa: CASSVGQGPYGYTF
v_call: TRBV7-2; j_call: TRBJ2-4; clone_size: few; d_call: .; cdr3_nt: TGTGCCAGCAGCTTATCCACCTTTTTAGCCAAAAACATTCAGTACTTC; cdr3_aa: CASSLSTFLAKNIQYF